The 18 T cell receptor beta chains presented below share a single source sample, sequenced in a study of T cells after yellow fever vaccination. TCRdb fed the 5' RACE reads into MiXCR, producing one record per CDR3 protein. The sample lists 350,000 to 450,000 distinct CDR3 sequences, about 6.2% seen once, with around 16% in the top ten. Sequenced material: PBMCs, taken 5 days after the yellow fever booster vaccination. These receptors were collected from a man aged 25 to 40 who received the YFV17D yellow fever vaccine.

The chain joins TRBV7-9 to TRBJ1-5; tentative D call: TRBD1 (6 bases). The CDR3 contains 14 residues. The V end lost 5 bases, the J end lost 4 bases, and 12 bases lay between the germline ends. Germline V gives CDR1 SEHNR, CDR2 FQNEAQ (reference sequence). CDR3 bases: TGTGCCAGCAGCCCGGACAGCACGAATCAGCCCCAGCATTTT. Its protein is CASSPDSTNQPQHF.

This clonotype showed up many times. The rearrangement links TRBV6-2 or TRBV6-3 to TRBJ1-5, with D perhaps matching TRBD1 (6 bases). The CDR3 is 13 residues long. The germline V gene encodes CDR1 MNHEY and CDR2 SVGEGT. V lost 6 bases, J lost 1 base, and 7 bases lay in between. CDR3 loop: CASSGQSNQPQHF. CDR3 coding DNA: TGTGCCAGCAGCGGACAGAGCAATCAGCCCCAGCATTTT.

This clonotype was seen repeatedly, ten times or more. The CDR3 reads CASSLGNRGRLMNTEAFF. CDR3 coding DNA: TGCGCCAGCAGCTTGGGGAACAGGGGACGGCTAATGAACACTGAAGCTTTCTTT. The rearrangement uses TRBV5-1 and TRBJ1-1; TRBD1 matches 7 bases. The V gene's germline CDR1 is SGHRS and CDR2 YFSETQ. V shed 0 bases and J 0 bases; nucleotides not matched to a gene: 11. This CDR3 contains 18 residues.

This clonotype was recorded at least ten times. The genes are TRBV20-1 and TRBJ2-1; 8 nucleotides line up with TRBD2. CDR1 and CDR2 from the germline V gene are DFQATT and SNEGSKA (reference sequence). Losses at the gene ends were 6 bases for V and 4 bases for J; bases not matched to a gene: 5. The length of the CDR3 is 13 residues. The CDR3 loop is CSAGTRVYNEQFF. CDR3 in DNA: TGCAGTGCCGGGACTAGGGTTTACAATGAGCAGTTCTTC.

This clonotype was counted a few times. Here the CDR3 DNA reads TGTGCCAGCAGTTCCATCAGGGGTGGGACTGAAGCTTTCTTT. Encoded protein: CASSSIRGGTEAFF. The chain is built from TRBV27 and TRBJ1-1, with a tentative D call TRBD1 (6 bases). Germline assignment: CDR1 MNHEY and CDR2 SMNVEV (reference sequence). The V end was cut by 4 bases, the J end by 5 bases, with 14 bases between. The length of the CDR3 is 14 residues.

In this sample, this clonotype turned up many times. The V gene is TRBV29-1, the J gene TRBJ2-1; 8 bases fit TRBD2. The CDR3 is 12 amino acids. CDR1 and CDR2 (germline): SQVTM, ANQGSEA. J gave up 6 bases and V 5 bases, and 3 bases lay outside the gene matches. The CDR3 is CSVSSGSNEQFF. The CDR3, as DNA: TGCAGCGTTTCCAGCGGGAGCAATGAGCAGTTCTTC.

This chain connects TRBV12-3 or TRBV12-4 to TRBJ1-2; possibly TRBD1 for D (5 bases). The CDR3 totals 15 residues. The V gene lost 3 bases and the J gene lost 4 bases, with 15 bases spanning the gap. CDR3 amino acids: CASSFLTMRGYGYTF. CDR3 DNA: TGTGCCAGCAGTTTTCTGACGATGAGGGGCTATGGCTACACCTTC.

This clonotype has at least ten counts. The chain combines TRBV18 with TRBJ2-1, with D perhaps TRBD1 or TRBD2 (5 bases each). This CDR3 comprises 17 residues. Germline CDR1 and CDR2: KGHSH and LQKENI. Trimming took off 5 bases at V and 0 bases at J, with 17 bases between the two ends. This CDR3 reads CASSGAEGRSSYNEQFF. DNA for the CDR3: TGTGCCAGCTCAGGGGCCGAGGGGCGGAGCTCCTACAATGAGCAGTTCTTC.

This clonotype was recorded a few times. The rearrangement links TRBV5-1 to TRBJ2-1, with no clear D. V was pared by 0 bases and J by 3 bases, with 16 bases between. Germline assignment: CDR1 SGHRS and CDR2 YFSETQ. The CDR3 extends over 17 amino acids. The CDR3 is CASSLGLGGRSYNEQFF. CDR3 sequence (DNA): TGCGCCAGCAGCTTGGGCCTGGGTGGCAGGAGCTACAATGAGCAGTTCTTC.

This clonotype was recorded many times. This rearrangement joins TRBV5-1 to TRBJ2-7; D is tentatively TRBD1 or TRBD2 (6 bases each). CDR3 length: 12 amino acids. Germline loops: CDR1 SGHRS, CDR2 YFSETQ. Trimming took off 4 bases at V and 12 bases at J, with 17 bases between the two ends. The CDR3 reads CASSPEGDLGYF. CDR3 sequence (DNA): TGCGCCAGCAGCCCGGAGGGGGATCTGGGGTACTTC.

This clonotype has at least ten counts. CDR3 in amino acids: CASSLAEGTLRHNEQFF. The DNA for the CDR3 is TGCGCCAGCAGCTTGGCGGAGGGGACTCTGCGCCACAATGAGCAGTTCTTC. This rearrangement joins TRBV5-1 to TRBJ2-1, with D perhaps matching TRBD2 (6 bases). This CDR3 comprises 17 residues. The germline V gene encodes CDR1 SGHRS and CDR2 YFSETQ. With 0 bases removed from V and 5 bases from J, the gap between germline ends came to 18 bases.

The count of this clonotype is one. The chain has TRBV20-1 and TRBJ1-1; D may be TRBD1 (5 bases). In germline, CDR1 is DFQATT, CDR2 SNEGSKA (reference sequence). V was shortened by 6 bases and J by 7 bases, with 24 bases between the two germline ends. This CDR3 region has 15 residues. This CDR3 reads CSARGQGAEFGEAFF. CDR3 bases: TGCAGTGCCCGGGGCCAGGGTGCGGAATTTGGTGAAGCTTTCTTT.

The CDR3 coding sequence is TGTGCCAGCAGCCCTTCCGGGACTAGCGGGAGAGGGACCGGGGAGCTGTTTTTT. Translating it yields CASSPSGTSGRGTGELFF. The rearrangement joins TRBV27 to TRBJ2-2, with 14 bases fitting TRBD2. V lost 6 bases, J lost 5 bases, and 11 bases stayed unmatched. Germline V gene sequence: CDR1 MNHEY, CDR2 SMNVEV (reference sequence). This CDR3 contains 18 residues.

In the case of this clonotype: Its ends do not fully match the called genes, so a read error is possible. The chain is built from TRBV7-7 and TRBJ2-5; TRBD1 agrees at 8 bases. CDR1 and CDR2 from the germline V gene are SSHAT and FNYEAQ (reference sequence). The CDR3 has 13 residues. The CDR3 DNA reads TGTGCTAGCAGCCCTGGGGCCGGGACAGGCCTTTACTTC. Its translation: CASSPGAGTGLYF.

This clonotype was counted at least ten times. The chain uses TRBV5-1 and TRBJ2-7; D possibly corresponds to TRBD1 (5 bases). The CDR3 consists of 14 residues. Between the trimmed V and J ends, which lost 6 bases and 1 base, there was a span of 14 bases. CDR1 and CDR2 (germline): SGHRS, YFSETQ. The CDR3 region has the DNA TGCGCCAGCAACGAAGGGCCAGGGTCCTACGAGCAGTACTTC. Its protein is CASNEGPGSYEQYF.

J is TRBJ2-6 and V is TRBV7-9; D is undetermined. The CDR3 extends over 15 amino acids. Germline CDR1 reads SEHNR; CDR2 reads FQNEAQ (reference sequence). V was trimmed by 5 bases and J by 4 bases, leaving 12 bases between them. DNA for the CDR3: TGTGCCAGCAGCCCCCGTATTTCCGGGGCCAACGTCCTGACTTTC. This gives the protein CASSPRISGANVLTF.

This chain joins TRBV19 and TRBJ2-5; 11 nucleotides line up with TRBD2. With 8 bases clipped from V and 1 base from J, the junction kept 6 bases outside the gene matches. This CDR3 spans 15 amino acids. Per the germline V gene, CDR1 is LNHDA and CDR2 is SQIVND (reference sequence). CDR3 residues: CASSTSGISQETQYF. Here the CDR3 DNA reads TGTGCCAGTTCGACTAGCGGGATTAGCCAAGAGACCCAGTACTTC.

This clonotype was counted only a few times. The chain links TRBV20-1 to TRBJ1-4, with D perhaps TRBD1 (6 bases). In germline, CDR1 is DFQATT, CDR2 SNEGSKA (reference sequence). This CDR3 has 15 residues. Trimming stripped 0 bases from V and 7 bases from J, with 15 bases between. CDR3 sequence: CSARDLDRTTEKLFF. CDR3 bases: TGCAGTGCTAGAGATCTGGACAGAACGACTGAAAAACTGTTTTTT.